One sample yielded the 28 T cell receptor beta chains listed below, sequenced in a study of T-cell memory formation after mild COVID-19. In TCRdb, the 5' RACE reads were re-called with MiXCR into one record per CDR3 protein. The sample holds approximately 350,000 distinct CDR3 sequences, 28% seen once. The sequencing sample was made of PBMCs or a T cell subset sorted from them (not recorded which). These receptors were collected from an adult woman who had mild COVID-19 (a few samples of this study predate the infection). Cell type and time point are not known.

This clonotype was seen a few times. For the CDR3, the DNA is TGCAGTGCTAGAGGTACAGGGATTAACACTGAAGCTTTCTTT. As protein: CSARGTGINTEAFF. V gene TRBV20-1 combines with J gene TRBJ1-1; a possible D gene is TRBD1 (6 bases). Germline V gene sequence: CDR1 DFQATT, CDR2 SNEGSKA (reference sequence). The CDR3 is made up of 14 amino acids. With 1 base removed from V and 2 bases from J, the gap between germline ends came to 11 bases.

This clonotype has a count of ten or more. V usage is TRBV5-1 and J usage is TRBJ2-7; 11 bases align to TRBD1. The V gene's germline CDR1 is SGHRS and CDR2 YFSETQ. The CDR3 has 14 amino acids. V was pared by 4 bases and J by 5 bases, with 5 bases of the junction left unmatched. CDR3 sequence reads: CASSTGQGGNEQYF. In DNA form, the CDR3 reads TGCGCCAGCAGCACGGGACAGGGGGGGAACGAGCAGTACTTC.

J is TRBJ2-1 and V is TRBV5-5; D is uncertain. This CDR3 has 13 residues. CDR1 and CDR2 (germline): SGHKS, YYEKEE (reference sequence). Trimming left V 0 bases short and J 8 bases short, with 9 bases between. In DNA form, the CDR3 reads TGTGCCAGCAGCTTGGGGTCAAAGGATGAGCAGTTCTTC. Its protein product is CASSLGSKDEQFF.

This clonotype has only a few counts. V gene TRBV4-2 combines with J gene TRBJ2-6; D not certain. CDR3 length: 18 amino acids. CDR1 is LGHNA, CDR2 YNFKEQ, per germline. The V and J ends lost 0 bases and 0 bases respectively, with 12 bases between them. Written as DNA, the CDR3 is TGTGCCAGCAGCCAAGATCTCCGGGCCTTCTCTGGGGCCAACGTCCTGACTTTC. The encoded protein is CASSQDLRAFSGANVLTF.

This clonotype was counted at least ten times. This chain links TRBV12-3 or TRBV12-4 with TRBJ2-7; D is possibly TRBD2 (6 bases). The CDR3 covers 14 residues. V lost 8 bases and J 4 bases, leaving 18 bases between the germline ends. For the CDR3, the DNA is TGTGCCAGCTCCCTAGGCGGGGACTTTTACGAGCAGTACTTC. It yields the protein CASSLGGDFYEQYF.

V usage is TRBV12-3 or TRBV12-4 and J usage is TRBJ2-1; TRBD2 matches 12 bases. The junction had 4 bases not matched to a gene; V was cut back by 3 bases and J by 7 bases. The CDR3 has 15 amino acids. In DNA, the CDR3 is TGTGCCAGCAGTTTGGTACTAGCGGGGGGTAATGAGCAGTTCTTC. It yields the protein CASSLVLAGGNEQFF.

This rearrangement joins TRBV9 to TRBJ2-2; D remains ambiguous. Germline V lookup: CDR1 SGDLS, CDR2 YYNGEE. The CDR3 consists of 15 residues. Trimming pared 0 bases from V and 4 bases from J, leaving 10 bases between. In DNA, the CDR3 is TGTGCCAGCAGCGTAGCTGGTAGTAGCACCGGGGAGCTGTTTTTT. Its protein product is CASSVAGSSTGELFF.

V gene TRBV6-6 combines with J gene TRBJ1-5; D gene unclear. V lost 2 bases and J 7 bases, leaving 6 bases between the germline ends. The CDR3 has 12 residues. Germline V gene lookup returns CDR1 MNHNY and CDR2 SVGAGI (reference sequence). The CDR3 DNA is TGTGCCAGCAGTTACGAGTACCAGCCCCAGCATTTT. It is translated as CASSYEYQPQHF.

This chain connects TRBV12-3 or TRBV12-4 to TRBJ2-4, with D hard to call. V lost 2 bases and J 7 bases, leaving 9 bases between the germline ends. This CDR3 contains 13 residues. CDR3 sequence reads: CASSLKEPNIQYF. CDR3 bases: TGTGCCAGCAGTTTAAAGGAACCCAACATTCAGTACTTC.

This sequence joins TRBV15 and TRBJ1-1, with TRBD1 matching over 10 bases. The ends lost 2 bases at V and 10 bases at J; junction bases unmatched: 4. This CDR3 has 13 amino acids. Germline CDR1 is LNHNV and CDR2 is YYDKDF (reference sequence). CDR3 DNA: TGTGCCACCAGCAGAAGACAGGGGGCGGGAGCTTTCTTT. Translating gives CATSRRQGAGAFF. Using reference TRBV15 and TRBJ1-1 for the parts outside the CDR3, the full variable domain is DAMVIQNPRYQVTQFGKPVTLSCSQTLNHNVMYWYQQKSSQAPKLLFHYYDKDFNNEADTPDNFQSRRPNTSFCFLDIRSPGLGDTAMYLCATSRRQGAGAFFGQGTRLTVV.

This clonotype has only a few counts. V usage is TRBV2 and J usage is TRBJ2-7, with TRBD1 matching over 7 bases. The V and J ends lost 11 bases and 2 bases, in that order; junction bases with no gene match: 21. Looked up from germline, CDR1 is SNHLY and CDR2 is FYNNEI. This CDR3 region has 17 residues. CDR3 loop: CAGYPRRGQEAPYEQYF. CDR3 DNA: TGTGCCGGATATCCAAGAAGAGGACAGGAAGCCCCCTACGAGCAGTACTTC.

This chain joins TRBV11-2 and TRBJ1-1, with a weak D call TRBD1 (5 bases). The V end was cut by 5 bases, the J end by 4 bases, with 14 bases between. CDR1 and CDR2 (germline): SGHAT, FQNNGV. CDR3 length: 14 amino acids. The CDR3 here is CASSQTGGGTEAFF. The CDR3 region has the DNA TGTGCCAGCAGCCAGACGGGGGGAGGCACTGAAGCTTTCTTT.

This clonotype was recorded many times. An end of the junction does not agree with germline; a read error may underlie this. The rearrangement links TRBV5-1 to TRBJ2-2; 8 bases match TRBD1. Germline assignment: CDR1 SGHRS and CDR2 YFSETQ. This CDR3 has 15 residues. As DNA, the CDR3 is TGTGCCAGCAGCCCCGGGACAGGGAACACCGGGGAGCTGTTTTTT. Protein product: CASSPGTGNTGELFF.

This chain uses TRBV6-5 with TRBJ1-1; TRBD1 matches at 12 bases. Trimming at V came to 10 bases and at J to 0 bases, leaving 9 bases not matched to a gene. The CDR3 is 16 residues long. Germline assignment: CDR1 MNHEY and CDR2 SVGAGI. The CDR3 is CATCPGQGALNTEAFF. In DNA form, the CDR3 reads TGTGCCACCTGTCCGGGACAGGGGGCCTTGAACACTGAAGCTTTCTTT.

This sequence joins TRBV2 and TRBJ2-3; D is possibly TRBD1 or TRBD2 (5 bases each). CDR1 and CDR2 (germline): SNHLY, FYNNEI. The CDR3 is 13 residues long. Between the trimmed V and J ends, which lost 8 bases and 0 bases, there was a span of 9 bases. CDR3 loop: CASGWDSTDTQYF. CDR3 DNA sequence: TGTGCCAGCGGGTGGGACAGCACAGATACGCAGTATTTT.

V gene TRBV6-1 combines with J gene TRBJ2-7, with D uncertain. V lost 3 bases and J lost 2, with 17 bases in between. Germline CDR1 MNHNS, CDR2 SASEGT. The CDR3 runs to 16 residues. CDR3 bases: TGTGCCAGCAGTGACCGAGTAGGCGTAATGGCCTACGAGCAGTACTTC. It encodes CASSDRVGVMAYEQYF.

This clonotype was seen a handful of times. The rearrangement uses TRBV7-2 and TRBJ2-5; the match to TRBD2 covers 11 bases. The germline V gene encodes CDR1 SGHTA and CDR2 FQGNSA. J was trimmed by 2 bases and V by 2 bases; bases with no gene match: 13. The CDR3 has 19 residues. The CDR3 nucleotides are TGTGCCAGCAGCTTACACGGACAGGGATGGACTAGCGGGCAAGAGACCCAGTACTTC. Translated, it gives CASSLHGQGWTSGQETQYF.

Here the CDR3 reads CASSNGQMNTEAFF. The CDR3 DNA sequence: TGTGCCAGCAGTAACGGACAGATGAACACTGAAGCTTTCTTT. The chain recombines TRBV5-5 with TRBJ1-1; possible D gene TRBD1, 6 bases. This CDR3 is 14 amino acids long. Trimming took off 5 bases at V and 0 bases at J, with 11 bases between the two ends. Germline assignment: CDR1 SGHKS and CDR2 YYEKEE (reference sequence).

At least ten counts were recorded for this clonotype. V is TRBV9 and J is TRBJ2-3, with D unclear. Germline CDR1 reads SGDLS; CDR2 reads YYNGEE. This CDR3 spans 13 amino acids. With 0 bases removed from V and 0 bases from J, the gap between germline ends came to 2 bases. CDR3 loop: CASSVVSTDTQYF. The DNA of the CDR3 is TGTGCCAGCAGCGTAGTTAGCACAGATACGCAGTATTTT.

V and J are TRBV18 and TRBJ1-1; tentatively, D is TRBD1 (6 bases). The CDR3 is 17 amino acids. The V end was cut by 2 bases, the J end by 1 base, with 17 bases between. Germline CDR1 and CDR2: KGHSH and LQKENI. The CDR3 loop is CASSPGWAGDWNTEAFF. CDR3 sequence (DNA): TGTGCCAGCTCACCAGGCTGGGCAGGGGACTGGAACACTGAAGCTTTCTTT.

V gene TRBV6-5 combines with J gene TRBJ1-1, with a tentative D call TRBD1 (6 bases). The CDR3 spans 15 residues. Trimming pared 0 bases from V and 4 bases from J, leaving 12 bases between. Per germline, CDR1 MNHEY and CDR2 SVGAGI. In nucleotides, the CDR3 is TGTGCCAGCAGTTACTCGCGTCAGGGGAGCACTGAAGCTTTCTTT. Translating gives CASSYSRQGSTEAFF.

This clonotype was picked up a small number of times. The rearrangement joins TRBV5-1 to TRBJ2-7, with D perhaps TRBD1 (7 bases). Germline V gene sequence: CDR1 SGHRS, CDR2 YFSETQ. V was shortened by 4 bases and J by 3 bases, with 17 bases between the two germline ends. This CDR3 spans 15 amino acids. CDR3 coding DNA: TGCGCCAGCAGCCCAGGGGGGTCGGGGAACTACGAGCAGTACTTC. Its protein is CASSPGGSGNYEQYF.

The CDR3: CASSQDPAYYGYTF. The DNA for the CDR3 is TGTGCCAGCAGCCAAGACCCGGCTTACTATGGCTACACCTTC. This chain joins TRBV14 and TRBJ1-2, with unresolved D. The germline CDR1 and CDR2 sequences are SGHDN and FVKESK. V lost 0 bases and J 3 bases, leaving 8 bases between the germline ends. This CDR3 is built from 14 residues.

This chain connects TRBV19 to TRBJ1-5; D is perhaps TRBD1 (5 bases). With 5 bases removed from V and 3 bases from J, the gap between germline ends came to 14 bases. This CDR3 is built from 15 residues. CDR1 is LNHDA, CDR2 SQIVND, per germline (reference sequence). Here the CDR3 DNA reads TGTGCCAGTAGTTCTGACAGATCTCCCAATCAGCCCCAGCATTTT. It encodes CASSSDRSPNQPQHF.

The gene calls are TRBV29-1 and TRBJ2-7, with D possibly TRBD1 on 5 matching bases. From germline, CDR1 is SQVTM and CDR2 ANQGSEA. V lost 2 bases to trimming and J lost 0 bases, with 14 bases between them. This CDR3 spans 15 amino acids. CDR3 coding DNA: TGCAGCGTTGAAAAGGGGCAGGGCCTCTCCTACGAGCAGTACTTC. It specifies CSVEKGQGLSYEQYF.

This clonotype was counted a few times. The chain combines TRBV19 with TRBJ2-3; 7 bases line up with TRBD1. J gave up 6 bases and V 3 bases, and 9 bases lay outside the gene matches. Germline CDR1 is LNHDA and CDR2 is SQIVND (reference sequence). CDR3 length equals 15 residues. CDR3 sequence (DNA): TGTGCCAGTAGTATGCCCTCGAGGGGGCGGGATACGCAGTATTTT. Translating it yields CASSMPSRGRDTQYF.

The chain carries TRBV12-3 or TRBV12-4 and TRBJ2-3; 9 bases align to TRBD2. The trim removed 2 bases at V and 2 bases at J, leaving 2 bases unmatched. The CDR3 totals 15 residues. The CDR3 DNA sequence: TGTGCCAGCAGTTTAACTAGCGGGTACACAGATACGCAGTATTTT. It specifies CASSLTSGYTDTQYF.

This clonotype appeared a few times. This rearrangement joins TRBV20-1 to TRBJ1-5; TRBD1 matches 7 bases. The ends lost 3 bases at V and 7 bases at J; junction bases unmatched: 6. Germline values: CDR1 DFQATT, CDR2 SNEGSKA (reference sequence). This CDR3 comprises 13 residues. The CDR3 loop reads CSASGTANQPQHF. The CDR3 coding sequence is TGCAGTGCTAGTGGGACAGCGAACCAGCCCCAGCATTTT.